This TCR beta chain was recovered during a study of CD8 T cells in Susac syndrome. The RNA, 0.5 to 1 ug, was put through reverse transcription using random hexamers. TCRdb re-called the immunoSEQ multiplex PCR reads through MiXCR, storing one row per CDR3 protein. The sample carries approximately 270,000 distinct CDR3 sequences, around 95% recorded once. The source is a human donor with multiple sclerosis. Specimen: CD4+ T cells from PBMCs.

In DNA, the CDR3 is TGTGCCTGGACTAGTCCCGGGGAGCTGTTTTTT. Its translation is CAWTSPGELFF. This chain uses TRBV30 with TRBJ2-2; unclear D gene. Germline CDR1 GTSNPN, CDR2 SVGIG (reference sequence). V was pared by 4 bases and J by 6 bases, with 6 bases between. This CDR3 is 11 amino acids long.